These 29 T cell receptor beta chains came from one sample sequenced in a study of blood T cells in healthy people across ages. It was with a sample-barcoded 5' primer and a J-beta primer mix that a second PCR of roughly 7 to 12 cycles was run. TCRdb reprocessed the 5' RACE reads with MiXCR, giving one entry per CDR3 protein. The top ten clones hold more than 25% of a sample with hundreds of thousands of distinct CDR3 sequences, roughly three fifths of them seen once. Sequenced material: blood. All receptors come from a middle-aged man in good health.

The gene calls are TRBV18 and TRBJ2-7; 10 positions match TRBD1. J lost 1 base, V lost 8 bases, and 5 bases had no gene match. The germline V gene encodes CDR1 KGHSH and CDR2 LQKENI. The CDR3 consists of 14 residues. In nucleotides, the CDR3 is TGTGCCAGCACCGACAGGGGGCTTTCCTACGAGCAGTACTTC. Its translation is CASTDRGLSYEQYF. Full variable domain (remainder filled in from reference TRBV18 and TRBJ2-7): NAGVMQNPRHLVRRRGQEARLRCSPMKGHSHVYWYRQLPEEGLKFMVYLQKENIIDESGMPKERFSAEFPKEGPSILRIQQVVRGDSAAYFCASTDRGLSYEQYFGPGTRLTVT.

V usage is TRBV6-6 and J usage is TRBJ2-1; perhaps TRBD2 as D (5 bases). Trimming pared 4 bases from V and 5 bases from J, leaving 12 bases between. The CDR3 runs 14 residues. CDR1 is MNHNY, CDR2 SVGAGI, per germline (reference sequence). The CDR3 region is CASSLAAANNEQFF. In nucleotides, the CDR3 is TGTGCCAGCAGTTTGGCAGCGGCAAACAATGAGCAGTTCTTC.

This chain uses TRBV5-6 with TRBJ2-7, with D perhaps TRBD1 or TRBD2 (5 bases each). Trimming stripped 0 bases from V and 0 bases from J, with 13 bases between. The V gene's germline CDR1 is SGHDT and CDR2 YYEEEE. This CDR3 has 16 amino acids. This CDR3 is CASSLGLAGTSYEQYF. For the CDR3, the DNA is TGTGCCAGCAGCTTGGGACTGGCAGGGACCTCCTACGAGCAGTACTTC.

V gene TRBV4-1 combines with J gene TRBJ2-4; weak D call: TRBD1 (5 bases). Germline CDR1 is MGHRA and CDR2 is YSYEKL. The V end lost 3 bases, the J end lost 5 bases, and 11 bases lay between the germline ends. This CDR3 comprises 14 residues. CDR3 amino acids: CASSQAWGQNIQYF. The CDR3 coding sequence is TGCGCCAGCAGCCAGGCCTGGGGCCAAAACATTCAGTACTTC.

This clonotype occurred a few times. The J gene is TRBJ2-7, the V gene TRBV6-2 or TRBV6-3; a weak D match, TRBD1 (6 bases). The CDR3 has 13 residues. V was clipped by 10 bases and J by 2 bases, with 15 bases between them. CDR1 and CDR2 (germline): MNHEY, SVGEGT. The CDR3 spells CATEDSRTYEQYF. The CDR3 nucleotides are TGTGCCACCGAGGACAGCCGCACCTACGAGCAGTACTTC.

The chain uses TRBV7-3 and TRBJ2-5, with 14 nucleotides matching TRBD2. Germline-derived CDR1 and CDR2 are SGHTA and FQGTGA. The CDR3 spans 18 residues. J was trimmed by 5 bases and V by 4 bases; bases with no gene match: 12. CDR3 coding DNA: TGTGCCAGCAGCTCCTTACCCGGACTAGCGGGAGGTCTGGAGACCCAGTACTTC. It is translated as CASSSLPGLAGGLETQYF.

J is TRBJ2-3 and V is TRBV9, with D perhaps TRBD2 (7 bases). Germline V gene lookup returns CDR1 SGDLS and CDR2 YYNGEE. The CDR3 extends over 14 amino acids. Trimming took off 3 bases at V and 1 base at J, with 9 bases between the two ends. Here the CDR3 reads CASSGGGGTDTQYF. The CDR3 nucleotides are TGTGCCAGCAGCGGGGGGGGCGGCACAGATACGCAGTATTTT.

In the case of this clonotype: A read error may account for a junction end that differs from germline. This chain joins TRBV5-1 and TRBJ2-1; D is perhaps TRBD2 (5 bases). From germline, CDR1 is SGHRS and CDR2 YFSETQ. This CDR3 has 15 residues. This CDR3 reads CASTRTSDSYNEQFF. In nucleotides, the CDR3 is TGCGCCAGCACCCGAACGTCGGACTCCTACAATGAGCAATTCTTC.

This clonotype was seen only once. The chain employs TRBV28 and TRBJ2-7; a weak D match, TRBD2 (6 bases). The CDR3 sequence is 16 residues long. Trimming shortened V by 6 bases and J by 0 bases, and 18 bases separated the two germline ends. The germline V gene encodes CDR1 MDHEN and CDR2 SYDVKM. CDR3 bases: TGTGCCAGCAGCCAAACCTCACCGGGACTCTCCTACGAGCAGTACTTC. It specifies CASSQTSPGLSYEQYF.

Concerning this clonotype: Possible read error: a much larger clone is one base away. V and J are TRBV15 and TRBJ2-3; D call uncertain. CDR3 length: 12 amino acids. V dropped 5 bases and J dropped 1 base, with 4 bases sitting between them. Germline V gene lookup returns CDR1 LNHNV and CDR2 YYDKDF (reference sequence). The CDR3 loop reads CATSRGTDTQYF. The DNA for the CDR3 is TGTGCCACCAGCCGGGGCACAGATACGCAGTATTTT.

The CDR3 DNA follows: TGTGCCAGCAGCTCCGGGACGACAGGGGTAATCGAAAAACTGTTTTTT. Translated, it gives CASSSGTTGVIEKLFF. The genes are TRBV7-6 and TRBJ1-4, with 8 positions matching TRBD1. V trimming: 4 bases; J trimming: 8 bases; junction bases outside the gene matches: 12. The CDR3 covers 16 residues. Germline values: CDR1 SGHVS, CDR2 FNYEAQ.

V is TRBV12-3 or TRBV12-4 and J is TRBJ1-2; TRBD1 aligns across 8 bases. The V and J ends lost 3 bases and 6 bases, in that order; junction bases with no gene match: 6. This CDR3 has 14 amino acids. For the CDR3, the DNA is TGTGCCAGCAGTTTCGGACAGGGCCGGGATGGCTACACCTTC. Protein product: CASSFGQGRDGYTF.

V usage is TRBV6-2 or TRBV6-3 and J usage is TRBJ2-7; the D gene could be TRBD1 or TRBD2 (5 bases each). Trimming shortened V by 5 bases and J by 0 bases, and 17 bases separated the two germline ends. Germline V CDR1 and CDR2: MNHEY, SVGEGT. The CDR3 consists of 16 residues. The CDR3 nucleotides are TGTGCCAGCAGTGAGGGACCCGCTTATCTCTCCTACGAGCAGTACTTC. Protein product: CASSEGPAYLSYEQYF.

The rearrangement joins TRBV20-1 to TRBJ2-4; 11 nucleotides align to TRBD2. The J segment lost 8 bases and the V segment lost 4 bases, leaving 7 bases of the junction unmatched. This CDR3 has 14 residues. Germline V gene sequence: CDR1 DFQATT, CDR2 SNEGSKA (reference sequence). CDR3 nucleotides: TGCAGTGCTATACTAGCGGGAGCAGGGGACATTCAGTACTTC. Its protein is CSAILAGAGDIQYF.

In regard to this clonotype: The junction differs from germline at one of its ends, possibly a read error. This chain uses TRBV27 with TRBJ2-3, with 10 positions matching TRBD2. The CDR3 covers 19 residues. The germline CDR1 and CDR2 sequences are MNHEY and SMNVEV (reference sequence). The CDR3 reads CASSQTASGSHVGTDTQYF. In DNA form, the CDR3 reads TGCGCCAGCAGCCAAACAGCTAGCGGGAGTCACGTCGGGACAGATACGCAGTATTTT.

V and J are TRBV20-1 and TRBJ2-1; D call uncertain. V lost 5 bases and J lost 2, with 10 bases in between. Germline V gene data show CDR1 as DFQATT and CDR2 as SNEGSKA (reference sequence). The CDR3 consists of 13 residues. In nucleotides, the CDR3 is TGCAGTGCTGTTACATGGGCCTACAATGAGCAGTTCTTC. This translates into CSAVTWAYNEQFF.

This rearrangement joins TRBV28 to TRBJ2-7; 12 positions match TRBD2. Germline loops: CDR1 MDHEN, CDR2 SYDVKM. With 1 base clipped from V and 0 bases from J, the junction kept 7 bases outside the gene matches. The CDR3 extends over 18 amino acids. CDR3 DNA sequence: TGTGCCAGCAGTTTATTTGGGACTAGCGGGCCCAGCTCCTACGAGCAGTACTTC. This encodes CASSLFGTSGPSSYEQYF.

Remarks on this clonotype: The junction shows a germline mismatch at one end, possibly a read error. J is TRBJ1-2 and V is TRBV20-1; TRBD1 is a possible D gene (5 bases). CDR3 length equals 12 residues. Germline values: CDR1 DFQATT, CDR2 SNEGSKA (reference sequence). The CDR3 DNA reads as TGCAGTGCTAGTGATGGGACCTATGGCTGCACCTTC. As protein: CSASDGTYGCTF.

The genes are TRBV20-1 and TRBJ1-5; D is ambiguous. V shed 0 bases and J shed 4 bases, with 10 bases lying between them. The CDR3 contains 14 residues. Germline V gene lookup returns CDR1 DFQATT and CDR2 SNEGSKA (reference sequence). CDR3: CSARDFQSNQPQHF. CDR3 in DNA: TGCAGTGCTAGAGATTTCCAGTCAAATCAGCCCCAGCATTTT.

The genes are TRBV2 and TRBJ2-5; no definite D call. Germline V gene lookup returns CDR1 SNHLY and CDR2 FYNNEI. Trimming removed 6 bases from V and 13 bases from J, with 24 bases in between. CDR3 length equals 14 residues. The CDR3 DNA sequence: TGTGCCAGCAGGGCCTCTTTCACGGACGCTACGGGGTACTTC. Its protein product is CASRASFTDATGYF.

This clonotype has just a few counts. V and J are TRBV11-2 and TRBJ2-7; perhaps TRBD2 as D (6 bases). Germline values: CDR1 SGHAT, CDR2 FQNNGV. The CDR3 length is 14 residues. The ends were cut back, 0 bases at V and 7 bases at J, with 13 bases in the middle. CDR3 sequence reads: CASSLDPYGGEQYF. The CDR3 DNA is TGTGCCAGCAGCTTAGACCCGTACGGGGGTGAGCAGTACTTC.

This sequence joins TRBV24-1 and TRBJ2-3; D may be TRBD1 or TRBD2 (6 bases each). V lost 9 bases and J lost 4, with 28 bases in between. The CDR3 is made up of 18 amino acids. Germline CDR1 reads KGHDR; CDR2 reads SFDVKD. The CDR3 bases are TGTGCCACCCCATTACCGCACACAGGGACTGTTGGGGCAGATACGCAGTATTTT. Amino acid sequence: CATPLPHTGTVGADTQYF.

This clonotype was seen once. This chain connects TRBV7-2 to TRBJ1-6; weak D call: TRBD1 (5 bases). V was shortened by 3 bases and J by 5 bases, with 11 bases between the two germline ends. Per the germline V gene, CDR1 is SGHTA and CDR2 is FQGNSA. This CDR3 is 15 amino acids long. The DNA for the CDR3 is TGTGCCAGCAGCTTGGACAAGACGAATAATTCACCCCTCCACTTT. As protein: CASSLDKTNNSPLHF.

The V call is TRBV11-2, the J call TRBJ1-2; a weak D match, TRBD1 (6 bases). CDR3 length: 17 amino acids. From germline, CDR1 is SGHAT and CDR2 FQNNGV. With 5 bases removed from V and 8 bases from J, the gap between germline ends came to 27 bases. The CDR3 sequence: CASSPLTGRFSSRGYTF. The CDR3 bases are TGTGCCAGCAGCCCGCTGACAGGCAGGTTTTCATCTAGGGGCTACACCTTC.

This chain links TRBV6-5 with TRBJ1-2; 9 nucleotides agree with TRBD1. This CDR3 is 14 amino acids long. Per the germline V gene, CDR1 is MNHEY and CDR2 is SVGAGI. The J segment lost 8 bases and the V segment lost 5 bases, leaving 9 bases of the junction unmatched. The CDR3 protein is CASSKDRGARGYTF. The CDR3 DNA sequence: TGTGCCAGCAGTAAGGACAGGGGAGCGAGGGGCTACACCTTC.

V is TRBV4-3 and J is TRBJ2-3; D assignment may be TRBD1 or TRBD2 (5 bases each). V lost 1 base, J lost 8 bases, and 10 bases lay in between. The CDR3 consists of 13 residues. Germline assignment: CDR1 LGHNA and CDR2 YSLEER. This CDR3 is CASSQGGVGTQYF. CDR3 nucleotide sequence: TGCGCCAGCAGCCAAGGAGGGGTGGGTACGCAGTATTTT.

CDR3 sequence (DNA): TGTGCCTGGAGTCCGGGACAGTCCTATGGCTACACCTTC. Translating gives CAWSPGQSYGYTF. J is TRBJ1-2 and V is TRBV30; TRBD1 aligns across 7 bases. J gave up 4 bases and V 2 bases, and 4 bases lay outside the gene matches. The CDR3 is 13 residues long. Germline V gene data show CDR1 as GTSNPN and CDR2 as SVGIG (reference sequence).

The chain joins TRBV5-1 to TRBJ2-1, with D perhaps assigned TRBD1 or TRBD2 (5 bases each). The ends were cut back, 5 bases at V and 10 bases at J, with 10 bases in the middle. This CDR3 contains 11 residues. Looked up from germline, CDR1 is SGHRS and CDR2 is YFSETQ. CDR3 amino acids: CASRLGTEQFF. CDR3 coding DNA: TGCGCCAGCAGGTTAGGGACGGAGCAGTTCTTC.

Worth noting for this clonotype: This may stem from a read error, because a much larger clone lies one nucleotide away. The CDR3 protein is CSAPKVTIYEQYF. DNA for the CDR3: TGCAGTGCCCCCAAAGTGACCATCTACGAGCAGTACTTC. V is TRBV20-1 and J is TRBJ2-7; D is unresolved. The germline gives CDR1 DFQATT, CDR2 SNEGSKA (reference sequence). The CDR3 contains 13 residues. With 6 bases removed from V and 3 bases from J, the gap between germline ends came to 15 bases.